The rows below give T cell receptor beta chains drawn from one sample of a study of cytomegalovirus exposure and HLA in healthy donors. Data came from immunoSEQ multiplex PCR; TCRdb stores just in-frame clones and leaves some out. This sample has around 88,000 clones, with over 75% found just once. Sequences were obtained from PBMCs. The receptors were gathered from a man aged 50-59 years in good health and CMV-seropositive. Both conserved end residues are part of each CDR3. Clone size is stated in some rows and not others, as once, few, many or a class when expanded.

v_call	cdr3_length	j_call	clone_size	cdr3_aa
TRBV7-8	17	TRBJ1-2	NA	CASSLVGWDRGLPGYTF
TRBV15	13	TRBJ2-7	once	CATSRDRGYEQYF
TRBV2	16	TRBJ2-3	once	CASPSYGRGGTDTQYF
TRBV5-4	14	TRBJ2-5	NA	CASSSRTGEETQYF
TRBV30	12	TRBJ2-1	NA	CAWSLYYNEQFF
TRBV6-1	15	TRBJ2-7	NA	CASRDYFSGAYEQYF
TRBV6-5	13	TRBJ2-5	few	CASSDRVRETQYF
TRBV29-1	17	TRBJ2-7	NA	CSVEDSSGETQAAEQYF
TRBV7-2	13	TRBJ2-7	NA	CASSSQGANEQYF
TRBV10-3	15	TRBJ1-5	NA	CAISESTGTGQPQHF
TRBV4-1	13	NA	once	CASSHRGVYEQYF